The 16 T cell receptor beta chains presented below share a single source sample, sequenced in a study of regulatory T cells in long-lasting Graves disease (dated by TCRdb to about 2021). Read against the paper, the sample's time point label means: persistent/refractory GD, antithyroid drugs over 5 years with positive TRAb. For both TCR sequencing and RNA sequencing, RNA was extracted from PBMCs using TRIzol. Library preparation used multiplex PCR. These reads were obtained on an Illumina HiSeq 4000. iRepertoire HTBI primers and Arm-PCR amplification of CDR3 regions were used to construct TCR beta libraries. The raw public reads went through TCRdb reprocessing: fastp at Q25, MiXCR clone calling, in-frame beta chains kept. Here each entry gathers all rows of one CDR3 protein and keeps the most common genes and DNA. Counted in this sample were roughly 450,000 distinct CDR3 sequences; approximately 23% of them appeared once. The ten largest account for approximately 14% of the sample.

The sequencing here drew on peripheral blood mononuclear cells (PBMCs), taken when the disease was refractory, from a patient treated with antithyroid drugs. The receptors were gathered from a female donor with Graves disease.

This chain joins TRBV28 and TRBJ2-2; 10 nucleotides agree with TRBD1. This CDR3 is 19 amino acids long. Unmatched junction bases numbered 13, after V lost 4 bases and J lost 2 bases. CDR1 and CDR2 (germline): MDHEN, SYDVKM. For the CDR3, the DNA is TGTGCCAGCAGTTCGACCGGGACAGGGGTGATTCTTAACACCGGGGAGCTGTTTTTT. Encoded protein: CASSSTGTGVILNTGELFF.

This clonotype was counted only a few times. The chain uses TRBV27 and TRBJ1-4, with a possible D match to TRBD1 (5 bases). Germline V gene sequence: CDR1 MNHEY, CDR2 SMNVEV (reference sequence). This CDR3 region has 13 residues. Trimming left V 3 bases short and J 4 bases short, with 6 bases between. The CDR3 sequence is CASSFDSNEKLFF. The CDR3 DNA is TGTGCCAGCAGTTTCGACAGTAATGAAAAACTGTTTTTT.

The chain combines TRBV20-1 with TRBJ2-7; 7 nucleotides align to TRBD2. The germline V gene encodes CDR1 DFQATT and CDR2 SNEGSKA (reference sequence). The trim removed 6 bases at V and 3 bases at J, leaving 14 bases unmatched. This CDR3 has 15 amino acids. The CDR3: CSARAASGGNYEQYF. The CDR3 DNA reads as TGCAGTGCCCGAGCAGCCTCGGGAGGAAACTACGAGCAGTACTTC.

This clonotype was seen a handful of times. The chain joins TRBV5-1 to TRBJ1-1; 7 nucleotides line up with TRBD1. V lost 4 bases, J lost 1 base, and 4 bases stayed unmatched. Germline loops: CDR1 SGHRS, CDR2 YFSETQ. The CDR3 consists of 14 residues. The CDR3 sequence: CASSDDRANTEAFF. The CDR3 nucleotides are TGCGCCAGCAGCGACGACAGGGCGAACACTGAAGCTTTCTTT.

A remark on this clonotype: This sequence may be a read error, since a much larger clone differs from it by one base. The chain links TRBV5-6 to TRBJ2-2; D unclear. CDR3 length: 15 residues. The germline V gene has CDR1 SGHDT and CDR2 YYEEEE. The ends were cut back, 2 bases at V and 0 bases at J, with 8 bases in the middle. The CDR3 reads CASSLWQANTGELFF. The CDR3 DNA reads as TGTGCCAGCAGCTTATGGCAGGCGAACACCGGGGAGCTGTTTTTT.

The sample holds a few counts of this clonotype. The chain joins TRBV20-1 to TRBJ2-7, with a tentative D call TRBD1 (5 bases). Germline V gene lookup returns CDR1 DFQATT and CDR2 SNEGSKA (reference sequence). With 1 base removed from V and 3 bases from J, the gap between germline ends came to 13 bases. CDR3 length: 14 residues. The CDR3 sequence: CSARVLDRYYEQYF. The DNA of the CDR3 is TGCAGTGCTAGAGTCCTCGACAGATACTACGAGCAGTACTTC.

This clonotype turned up a few times. This chain connects TRBV29-1 to TRBJ2-1; 10 bases line up with TRBD2. This CDR3 spans 12 amino acids. Per germline, CDR1 SQVTM and CDR2 ANQGSEA. V lost 4 bases to trimming and J lost 6 bases; unmatched junction nucleotides: 0. For the CDR3, the DNA is TGCAGCGTTGCTAGCGGGAGCAATGAGCAGTTCTTC. Translating it yields CSVASGSNEQFF.

This clonotype was counted many times. The gene calls are TRBV27 and TRBJ2-2; TRBD1 matches 8 bases. The V segment lost 5 bases and the J segment 6 bases; nucleotides outside the gene matches: 8. CDR3 length equals 15 residues. The germline V gene has CDR1 MNHEY and CDR2 SMNVEV (reference sequence). CDR3 region: CASSIRQGIPGELFF. The CDR3 DNA follows: TGTGCCAGCAGTATTAGACAGGGGATCCCCGGGGAGCTGTTTTTT.

This clonotype has only a few counts. The V and J genes are TRBV7-2 and TRBJ2-7; 9 bases map to TRBD1. The CDR3 totals 15 residues. CDR1 and CDR2 from the germline V gene are SGHTA and FQGNSA. J lost 3 bases, V lost 5 bases, and 8 bases had no gene match. CDR3 coding DNA: TGTGCCAGCAGCCCGGCAGGACAGGGGCGCTACGAGCAGTACTTC. It specifies CASSPAGQGRYEQYF.

This chain uses TRBV28 with TRBJ2-1; TRBD2 matches at 9 bases. Germline-derived CDR1 and CDR2 are MDHEN and SYDVKM. The CDR3 extends over 16 amino acids. Trimming took 1 base from V and 7 from J; bases not matched to a gene: 8. This chain's CDR3 is CASSLFLASGANEQFF. CDR3 DNA sequence: TGTGCCAGCAGTTTATTTCTGGCTAGCGGGGCAAATGAGCAGTTCTTC. Together with reference TRBV28 and TRBJ2-1, the CDR3 gives the full variable domain: DVKVTQSSRYLVKRTGEKVFLECVQDMDHENMFWYRQDPGLGLRLIYFSYDVKMKEKGDIPEGYSVSREKKERFSLILESASTNQTSMYLCASSLFLASGANEQFFGPGTRLTVL.

This clonotype has at least ten counts. The gene calls are TRBV6-5 and TRBJ1-1, with D unresolved. The CDR3 contains 15 residues. V dropped 0 bases and J dropped 0 bases, with 8 bases sitting between them. The germline CDR1 and CDR2 sequences are MNHEY and SVGAGI. DNA of the CDR3: TGTGCCAGCAGTTACTCGATCAGATTGAACACTGAAGCTTTCTTT. Residues: CASSYSIRLNTEAFF.

This clonotype was counted only a few times. This chain connects TRBV9 to TRBJ1-6; the match to TRBD1 covers 7 bases. The germline V gene has CDR1 SGDLS and CDR2 YYNGEE. This CDR3 spans 12 amino acids. V lost 8 bases, J lost 4 bases, and 0 bases stayed unmatched. The CDR3 DNA follows: TGTGCCAGGACAGGGTATAATTCACCCCTCCACTTT. Translating gives CARTGYNSPLHF.

This chain links TRBV2 with TRBJ2-2, with D hard to call. CDR3 length: 14 amino acids. Trimming left V 2 bases short and J 1 base short, with 5 bases between. CDR1 and CDR2 from the germline V gene are SNHLY and FYNNEI. As DNA, the CDR3 is TGTGCCAGCAGTGAACTAGTGAACACCGGGGAGCTGTTTTTT. Its translation is CASSELVNTGELFF. Together with reference TRBV2 and TRBJ2-2, the CDR3 gives the full variable domain: EPEVTQTPSHQVTQMGQEVILRCVPISNHLYFYWYRQILGQKVEFLVSFYNNEISEKSEIFDDQFSVERPDGSNFTLKIRSTKLEDSAMYFCASSELVNTGELFFGEGSRLTVL.

This clonotype has only a few counts. This sequence joins TRBV5-4 and TRBJ2-7, with D tentatively TRBD1 (7 bases). Germline lookup yields CDR1 SGHNT and CDR2 YYREEE (reference sequence). Trimming left V 1 base short and J 7 bases short, with 12 bases between. The CDR3 covers 13 residues. The CDR3 here is CASSLQGGEEQYF. CDR3 DNA sequence: TGTGCCAGCAGCTTGCAGGGGGGTGAGGAGCAGTACTTC.

The V gene is TRBV5-1, the J gene TRBJ1-5, with D possibly being TRBD1 (5 bases). The CDR3 contains 13 residues. The germline gives CDR1 SGHRS, CDR2 YFSETQ. Trimming shortened V by 5 bases and J by 3 bases, and 9 bases separated the two germline ends. The CDR3 coding sequence is TGCGCCAGCAGGAGACAGCCCAATCAGCCCCAGCATTTT. It is translated as CASRRQPNQPQHF. Together with reference TRBV5-1 and TRBJ1-5, the CDR3 gives the full variable domain: KAGVTQTPRYLIKTRGQQVTLSCSPISGHRSVSWYQQTPGQGLQFLFEYFSETQRNKGNFPGRFSGRQFSNSRSEMNVSTLELGDSALYLCASRRQPNQPQHFGDGTRLSIL.

Many counts were recorded for this clonotype. CDR3 region: CASREREGKNIQYF. The CDR3 DNA sequence: TGTGCCAGCAGGGAGCGGGAGGGGAAAAACATTCAGTACTTC. The chain uses TRBV28 and TRBJ2-4, with 10 bases that match TRBD2. Germline CDR1 is MDHEN and CDR2 is SYDVKM. The CDR3 is made up of 14 amino acids. Trimming took 6 bases from V and 4 from J; bases not matched to a gene: 3.